A single sample is the source of the 9 T cell receptor beta chains below, sequenced in a study of CD8 T cells in Susac syndrome (dated by TCRdb to between 2018 and 2021). Library preparation used the immunoSEQ multiplex PCR assay. RNA was extracted using the RNeasy kit, and roughly 0.45 to 1 microgram was reverse transcribed with random hexamers. The raw public data were reprocessed by TCRdb itself: fastp quality trimming at Q25, MiXCR clonotype calling, in-frame beta chains only. Each CDR3 protein gets just one entry, which takes the most common genes and DNA from the rows behind it. Across this sample there are 160,000 or so distinct CDR3 sequences, with approximately 94% seen only once. The ten biggest clones cover around 0.21% of the sample. Sequencing was done on a sample of CD8+ T cells from PBMCs. The receptors here all came from a human donor with multiple sclerosis.

This sequence joins TRBV13 and TRBJ2-3; no clear D gene. Germline CDR1 PRHDT, CDR2 FYEKMQ (reference sequence). CDR3 size: 15 residues. The germline V and J ends were trimmed by 4 bases and 0 bases, with 11 bases remaining between them. CDR3 loop: CASSSEVDSTDTQYF. The CDR3 DNA reads TGTGCCAGCAGCTCAGAGGTGGATAGCACAGATACGCAGTATTTT.

J is TRBJ2-1 and V is TRBV2; D call uncertain. Germline CDR1 reads SNHLY; CDR2 reads FYNNEI. With 3 bases removed from V and 7 bases from J, the gap between germline ends came to 4 bases. This CDR3 spans 11 amino acids. CDR3 loop: CASSDLNEQFF. The DNA of the CDR3 is TGTGCCAGCAGTGACTTGAATGAGCAGTTCTTC.

The chain has TRBV11-2 and TRBJ1-2; 8 bases line up with TRBD1. V lost 1 base to trimming and J lost 2 bases; unmatched junction nucleotides: 6. The CDR3 is 16 amino acids. CDR1 and CDR2 from the germline V gene are SGHAT and FQNNGV. The CDR3 nucleotides are TGTGCCAGCAGCTTAGTGGACAGGGTCGGGAACTATGGCTACACCTTC. Protein product: CASSLVDRVGNYGYTF. Complete variable domain (other parts from reference TRBV11-2 and TRBJ1-2): EAGVAQSPRYKIIEKRQSVAFWCNPISGHATLYWYQQILGQGPKLLIQFQNNGVVDDSQLPKDRFSAERLKGVDSTLKIQPAKLEDSAVYLCASSLVDRVGNYGYTFGSGTRLTVV.

The CDR3 loop is CASSLSGIQETQYF. In DNA form, the CDR3 reads TGTGCCAGCAGCCTCTCGGGGATCCAAGAGACCCAGTACTTC. V usage is TRBV9 and J usage is TRBJ2-5, with D possibly matching TRBD2 (5 bases). Trimming pared 4 bases from V and 1 base from J, leaving 11 bases between. The CDR3 is made up of 14 amino acids. Germline CDR1 reads SGDLS; CDR2 reads YYNGEE. The full variable domain, rest sourced from reference TRBV9 and TRBJ2-5, is DSGVTQTPKHLITATGQRVTLRCSPRSGDLSVYWYQQSLDQGLQFLIQYYNGEERAKGNILERFSAQQFPDLHSELNLSSLELGDSALYFCASSLSGIQETQYFGPGTRLLVL.

This chain joins TRBV7-2 and TRBJ2-5, with D perhaps TRBD1 (6 bases). Germline lookup yields CDR1 SGHTA and CDR2 FQGNSA. Trimming took off 5 bases at V and 5 bases at J, with 21 bases between the two ends. This CDR3 has 16 residues. The CDR3 protein is CASSPTLRQGLETQYF. The CDR3 DNA reads TGTGCCAGCAGCCCCACGCTGAGGCAGGGGTTGGAGACCCAGTACTTC.

This chain joins TRBV7-3 and TRBJ2-7; D may correspond to TRBD1 or TRBD2 (5 bases each). This CDR3 has 15 amino acids. Germline assignment: CDR1 SGHTA and CDR2 FQGTGA. V shed 5 bases and J shed 12 bases, with 26 bases lying between them. DNA of the CDR3: TGTGCCAGCAGCCAAGGTCGGGGCGACAAGTCCCCCAGGTACTTC. Translated, it gives CASSQGRGDKSPRYF.

The V gene is TRBV29-1, the J gene TRBJ2-7; D may correspond to TRBD1 or TRBD2 (5 bases each). Deletions cut 1 base from V and 3 bases from J, with 28 bases between. This CDR3 spans 19 amino acids. Germline CDR1 and CDR2: SQVTM and ANQGSEA. CDR3 sequence reads: CSVEGVEEQDNPGLYEQYF. The CDR3 DNA sequence: TGCAGCGTTGAAGGGGTCGAGGAACAGGACAACCCTGGACTCTACGAGCAGTACTTC.

The chain joins TRBV12-3 or TRBV12-4 to TRBJ2-5; TRBD1 matches at 7 bases. V lost 3 bases, J lost 0 bases, and 7 bases stayed unmatched. This CDR3 is 16 amino acids long. Here the CDR3 reads CASSFAGGTDQETQYF. DNA of the CDR3: TGTGCCAGCAGTTTTGCTGGTGGGACAGACCAAGAGACCCAGTACTTC.

The chain has TRBV7-9 and TRBJ2-3; 8 bases agree with TRBD1. Germline CDR1 is SEHNR and CDR2 is FQNEAQ (reference sequence). V was pared by 4 bases and J by 4 bases, with 4 bases of the junction left unmatched. The CDR3 is made up of 14 amino acids. The CDR3 DNA is TGTGCCAGCAGCTCTCCGGACAGGGCAGATACGCAGTATTTT. This translates into CASSSPDRADTQYF.